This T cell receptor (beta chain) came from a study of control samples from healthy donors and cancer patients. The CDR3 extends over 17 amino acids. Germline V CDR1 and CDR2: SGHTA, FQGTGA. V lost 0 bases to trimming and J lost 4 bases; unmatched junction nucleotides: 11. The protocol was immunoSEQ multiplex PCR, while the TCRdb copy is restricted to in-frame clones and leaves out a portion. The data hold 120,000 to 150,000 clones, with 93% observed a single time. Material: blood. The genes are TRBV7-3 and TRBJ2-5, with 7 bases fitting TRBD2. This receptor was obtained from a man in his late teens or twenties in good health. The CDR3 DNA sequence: TGTGCCAGCAGCTTAACGTTGGAGCGGGAAATCCCAGAGACCCAGTACTTC. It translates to CASSLTLEREIPETQYF.